This T cell receptor delta chain was recorded in a study of gamma-delta chains in newborns, infants, children. Study details: Innate gammadelta T cells reportedly expand polyclonally right after birth, driven by microbial exposure, per the title.

TCRdb repeated clone calling on the reads with CATT. The data contain about 3,200 delta-chain clones, 52% of them singletons. As to this clone: Since a much larger clone is just one base distant, this may be a read error. The sample holds other DNA sequences that translate to the same CDR3.

The CDR3 is made up of 18 amino acids. Trimming removed 6 bases from V and 3 bases from J, with 26 bases in between. The germline V gene has CDR1 TSWWSYY and CDR2 QGS. This sequence joins TRDV1 and TRDJ1; a possible D gene is TRDD3 (6 bases). Material: blood. This sequence originates from a child who received the measles vaccine. Written as DNA, the CDR3 is TGTGCTCTTGGTGATATACCTCAACCCTACTGGGTTGCCGATAAACTCATCTTT. Amino acids: CALGDIPQPYWVADKLIF.